This entry lists 20 T cell receptor beta chains sequenced from one sample in a study of CD8 T cells in ankylosing spondylitis. TCRdb called the 5' RACE reads again in MiXCR, with one record for every CDR3 protein. The top ten clones hold under 7.5% of a sample with roughly 250,000 distinct CDR3 sequences, 8% to 9.5% of them seen once. The specimen sequenced was blood, either unsorted or a sorted T cell fraction (not recorded which). These receptors were obtained from a male donor with ankylosing spondylitis or in good health (not recorded which).

This clonotype has ten or more counts. The chain combines TRBV18 with TRBJ2-7, with a tentative D call TRBD1 (6 bases). The CDR3 totals 14 residues. CDR1 is KGHSH, CDR2 LQKENI, per germline. V gave up 3 bases and J gave up 7 bases, with 16 bases separating them. The CDR3 sequence: CASSPPGFQGEQYF. The CDR3 bases are TGTGCCAGCTCACCCCCCGGCTTTCAGGGGGAGCAGTACTTC.

This clonotype has a count of ten or more. J is TRBJ1-1 and V is TRBV30, with D uncertain. The length of the CDR3 is 12 residues. Germline lookup yields CDR1 GTSNPN and CDR2 SVGIG (reference sequence). The V and J ends lost 3 bases and 5 bases respectively, with 10 bases between them. The CDR3 is CAWSPGPTEAFF. CDR3 bases: TGTGCCTGGAGCCCCGGCCCAACTGAAGCTTTCTTT.

This clonotype was detected many times. The chain uses TRBV7-2 and TRBJ1-5; no firm D call. CDR1 is SGHTA, CDR2 FQGNSA, per germline. Trimming stripped 1 base from V and 9 bases from J, with 16 bases between. This CDR3 has 15 amino acids. CDR3: CASSLEVAGRWPQHF. The CDR3 DNA reads TGTGCCAGCAGCTTAGAAGTGGCTGGCAGGTGGCCCCAGCATTTT.

Only a few counts were recorded for this clonotype. The gene calls are TRBV20-1 and TRBJ2-5, with 8 bases matching TRBD2. This CDR3 is 15 amino acids long. V gave up 0 bases and J gave up 2 bases; unmatched junction bases: 5. Per the germline V gene, CDR1 is DFQATT and CDR2 is SNEGSKA (reference sequence). This CDR3 is CSARDSGTIQETQYF. For the CDR3, the DNA is TGCAGTGCTAGAGATAGCGGGACTATACAAGAGACCCAGTACTTC.

This clonotype has at least ten counts. The V gene is TRBV4-1, the J gene TRBJ2-7; D is perhaps TRBD1 (5 bases). The CDR3 spans 15 residues. V lost 1 base and J lost 3, with 13 bases in between. Germline V CDR1 and CDR2: MGHRA, YSYEKL. The CDR3 nucleotides are TGCGCCAGCAGCCAAGGTAGGGGCGGATTCTACGAGCAGTACTTC. Translating it yields CASSQGRGGFYEQYF.

The chain recombines TRBV12-3 or TRBV12-4 with TRBJ1-1; 10 bases match TRBD1. V was pared by 3 bases and J by 5 bases, with 9 bases of the junction left unmatched. The CDR3 consists of 16 residues. CDR3: CASSLGTGAPGTEAFF. The CDR3 region has the DNA TGTGCCAGCAGTTTGGGGACAGGGGCTCCGGGGACTGAAGCTTTCTTT.

This clonotype was seen repeatedly, ten times or more. This chain connects TRBV12-3 or TRBV12-4 to TRBJ1-2, with a tentative D call TRBD1 (5 bases). V lost 1 base and J lost 4, with 7 bases in between. The CDR3 has 13 amino acids. DNA of the CDR3: TGTGCCAGCAGTTTAGGCGGGACCTATGGCTACACCTTC. Encoded protein: CASSLGGTYGYTF.

This clonotype has ten or more counts. The chain couples TRBV27 to TRBJ2-1, with D perhaps matching TRBD1 or TRBD2 (6 bases each). The V end was cut by 5 bases, the J end by 2 bases, with 13 bases between. This CDR3 contains 15 residues. Germline CDR1 is MNHEY and CDR2 is SMNVEV (reference sequence). The CDR3: CASSAFGGPYNEQFF. The DNA for the CDR3 is TGTGCCAGCAGTGCATTCGGGGGCCCCTACAATGAGCAGTTCTTC.

There are many counts of this clonotype. The V gene is TRBV12-3 or TRBV12-4, the J gene TRBJ1-3, with D unclear. Trimming removed 1 base from V and 0 bases from J, with 10 bases in between. There are 16 residues in the CDR3. CDR3 in DNA: TGTGCCAGCAGTTTAGGCTCAGGAGGCTCTGGAAACACCATATATTTT. It translates to CASSLGSGGSGNTIYF.

Many counts were recorded for this clonotype. V gene TRBV5-1 combines with J gene TRBJ2-2; D might be TRBD1 (6 bases). CDR3 length equals 15 residues. Trimming took off 0 bases at V and 2 bases at J, with 8 bases between the two ends. Germline CDR1 SGHRS, CDR2 YFSETQ. CDR3 coding DNA: TGCGCCAGCAGCTTGGTACAGGGTAACACCGGGGAGCTGTTTTTT. Translation gives CASSLVQGNTGELFF. The whole variable domain, remainder taken from reference TRBV5-1 and TRBJ2-2, is KAGVTQTPRYLIKTRGQQVTLSCSPISGHRSVSWYQQTPGQGLQFLFEYFSETQRNKGNFPGRFSGRQFSNSRSEMNVSTLELGDSALYLCASSLVQGNTGELFFGEGSRLTVL.

The sample holds many counts of this clonotype. J is TRBJ2-1 and V is TRBV29-1; the D is unclear. Germline CDR1 is SQVTM and CDR2 is ANQGSEA. V dropped 6 bases and J dropped 3 bases, with 15 bases sitting between them. The CDR3 sequence is 14 residues long. Written as DNA, the CDR3 is TGCAGCGTACTTTATGTTGGCAGCTACAATGAGCAGTTCTTC. This gives the protein CSVLYVGSYNEQFF.

This clonotype turned up a few times. The CDR3 DNA sequence: TGTGCCAGCAGCTTAGGGAAGGGAGGGCAGTTCTTC. Its translation: CASSLGKGGQFF. The rearrangement links TRBV7-2 to TRBJ2-1, with D perhaps matching TRBD2 (6 bases). The germline V gene has CDR1 SGHTA and CDR2 FQGNSA. Trimming shortened V by 1 base and J by 12 bases, and 10 bases separated the two germline ends. CDR3 length: 12 amino acids.

This clonotype was observed a single time. The CDR3 end shows no conserved phenylalanine or tryptophan, and so a read error is likely. This sequence joins TRBV12-3 or TRBV12-4 and TRBJ1-5, with no clear D. The CDR3 length is 14 residues. The V end was cut by 3 bases, the J end by 2 bases, with 8 bases between. This CDR3 reads CASSLNGGNQPQHL. The DNA of the CDR3 is TGTGCCAGCAGTTTGAACGGGGGCAATCAGCCCCAGCATCTT.

This clonotype was picked up many times. This chain joins TRBV20-1 and TRBJ2-4; 8 bases are shared with TRBD1. V was clipped by 6 bases and J by 2 bases; unmatched bases: 9. Germline V CDR1 and CDR2: DFQATT, SNEGSKA (reference sequence). The CDR3 loop spans 15 amino acids. The CDR3: CSATGQGGTKNIQYF. The CDR3 DNA sequence: TGCAGTGCCACCGGACAGGGCGGAACCAAAAACATTCAGTACTTC.

This clonotype was counted many times. The genes are TRBV30 and TRBJ2-3, with D possibly matching TRBD1 (5 bases). The CDR3 spans 12 residues. Germline V gene lookup returns CDR1 GTSNPN and CDR2 SVGIG (reference sequence). Trimming took 5 bases from V and 2 from J, leaving 8 bases between them. The CDR3 region is CAWGAFTDTQYF. CDR3 DNA sequence: TGTGCCTGGGGGGCGTTCACAGATACGCAGTATTTT.

This clonotype appeared many times. The chain couples TRBV20-1 to TRBJ2-2; 13 positions agree with TRBD2. The CDR3 is made up of 19 amino acids. V dropped 3 bases and J dropped 3; count of bases not matched to a gene: 13. In germline, CDR1 is DFQATT, CDR2 SNEGSKA (reference sequence). The DNA for the CDR3 is TGCAGTGCTAGTGGGTTACCGGGACTAGCGGGGAGGGACACCGGGGAGCTGTTTTTT. Amino acids: CSASGLPGLAGRDTGELFF.

CDR3: CSARDSRDLGTEAFF. The CDR3 DNA reads TGCAGTGCTAGAGATAGCAGGGACCTGGGCACTGAAGCTTTCTTT. The chain joins TRBV20-1 to TRBJ1-1; possible D gene TRBD1, 5 bases. V gave up 0 bases and J gave up 4 bases, with 15 bases separating them. Germline-derived CDR1 and CDR2 are DFQATT and SNEGSKA (reference sequence). The CDR3 is 15 amino acids.

This clonotype occurred many times. CDR3 sequence: CASSLAYAAPQFF. The CDR3 nucleotides are TGTGCCAGCAGCTTAGCTTACGCGGCACCGCAGTTCTTC. The rearrangement uses TRBV7-8 and TRBJ2-1; no firm D call. CDR3 length equals 13 residues. Germline V gene sequence: CDR1 SGHVS, CDR2 FQNEAQ. V lost 0 bases and J lost 12, with 12 bases in between.

The table lists this clonotype with many counts. Relative to the germline gene, one junction end is altered; a read error may explain this. The chain employs TRBV7-7 and TRBJ2-1; D might be TRBD1 or TRBD2, each matching 6 bases. The germline V gene has CDR1 SSHAT and CDR2 FNYEAQ (reference sequence). The CDR3 is 14 residues long. The CDR3 nucleotides read TGTGCTAGCAGCTTAGGGGGGACCCACAATGAGCAGTTCTTC. Protein product: CASSLGGTHNEQFF.

This clonotype has a count of ten or more. The genes are TRBV29-1 and TRBJ1-1; no clear D. The CDR3 totals 13 residues. Germline lookup yields CDR1 SQVTM and CDR2 ANQGSEA. V lost 5 bases, J lost 3 bases, and 13 bases lay in between. CDR3: CSVRLAMDTEAFF. CDR3 DNA: TGCAGCGTTAGGTTGGCGATGGACACTGAAGCTTTCTTT.